A single sample gave rise to the 17 T cell receptor beta chains below, sequenced in a study of PD-1 blockade in classical Hodgkin lymphoma. Sample time point: cycle 4 day 1 (C4D1), after 5 to 7 weeks of nivolumab. Each patient relapsed following autologous stem cell transplantation, and prior brentuximab vedotin exposure differed. This table comes from immunoSEQ multiplex PCR, and its TCRdb copy is limited to in-frame clones, with some not included. The sample includes about 64,000 clones, roughly 89% of them seen just once. Sequenced here: peripheral blood mononuclear cells (PBMCs), sampled before the fourth cycle of nivolumab. The origin of the receptors is a human donor with classical Hodgkin lymphoma.

V usage is TRBV5-1 and J usage is TRBJ2-3; D is undetermined. The CDR3 sequence is 13 residues long. Germline CDR1 reads SGHRS; CDR2 reads YFSETQ. Trimming stripped 2 bases from V and 4 bases from J, with 8 bases between. CDR3 loop: CASSFTEPDTQYF. Written as DNA, the CDR3 is TGCGCCAGCAGCTTCACAGAACCAGATACGCAGTATTTT.

The chain joins TRBV4-2 to TRBJ2-2, with D possibly matching TRBD2 (5 bases). The V gene lost 1 base and the J gene lost 5 bases, with 17 bases spanning the gap. The CDR3 extends over 17 amino acids. Germline V CDR1 and CDR2: LGHNA, YNFKEQ. The CDR3 here is CASSQASAGRETGELFF. The CDR3 DNA reads TGTGCCAGCAGCCAAGCCAGCGCAGGCCGGGAAACCGGGGAGCTGTTTTTT.

The V call is TRBV5-1, the J call TRBJ1-4; D is undetermined. V lost 1 base, J lost 4 bases, and 8 bases lay in between. The CDR3 runs 14 residues. Germline-derived CDR1 and CDR2 are SGHRS and YFSETQ. The chain's CDR3 is CASSLWGGNEKLFF. The DNA of the CDR3 is TGCGCCAGCAGCTTGTGGGGAGGTAATGAAAAACTGTTTTTT.

This rearrangement joins TRBV27 to TRBJ1-1, with D possibly being TRBD1 (5 bases). The ends were cut back, 9 bases at V and 3 bases at J, with 14 bases in the middle. The CDR3 runs to 13 residues. Germline V gene lookup returns CDR1 MNHEY and CDR2 SMNVEV (reference sequence). The CDR3 DNA is TGTGCCAGTACGGGCTGGGGGGACACTGAAGCTTTCTTT. It encodes CASTGWGDTEAFF.

The rearrangement uses TRBV4-2 and TRBJ1-6, with no clear D. CDR3 length: 14 amino acids. CDR1 and CDR2 (germline): LGHNA, YNFKEQ. With 0 bases removed from V and 8 bases from J, the gap between germline ends came to 8 bases. Here the CDR3 DNA reads TGTGCCAGCAGCCAAGATGCGTCGGATTCACCCCTCCACTTT. This sequence encodes CASSQDASDSPLHF.

This clone was counted once. The chain joins TRBV10-2 to TRBJ1-1, with unresolved D. The ends were cut back, 4 bases at V and 8 bases at J, with 17 bases in the middle. This CDR3 contains 14 residues. Per the germline V gene, CDR1 is WSHSY and CDR2 is SAAADI. The CDR3, as DNA: TGCGCCAGCAGTGGGTCCCGTCGGACGAAGGAAGCTTTCTTT. It is translated as CASSGSRRTKEAFF.

This clone was recorded only once. CDR3 sequence reads: CASSLLGAPGEQFF. The CDR3 DNA reads TGTGCCAGCAGTTTATTAGGGGCGCCGGGTGAGCAGTTCTTC. V usage is TRBV27 and J usage is TRBJ2-1; tentative D call: TRBD1 (5 bases). Germline CDR1 and CDR2: MNHEY and SMNVEV (reference sequence). V gave up 1 base and J gave up 9 bases, with 13 bases separating them. The CDR3 runs 14 residues.

V and J are TRBV5-1 and TRBJ2-7; D not resolved. CDR3 size: 15 residues. Germline V lookup: CDR1 SGHRS, CDR2 YFSETQ. Trimming removed 0 bases from V and 2 bases from J, with 12 bases in between. The CDR3 bases are TGCGCCAGCAGCTTGGTTACTTCAGGAGCCTACGAGCAGTACTTC. Translated, it gives CASSLVTSGAYEQYF.

V gene TRBV14 combines with J gene TRBJ1-2; 9 nucleotides match TRBD1. The CDR3 is 16 amino acids. Trimming removed 0 bases from V and 7 bases from J; junction bases left unmatched: 9. Per germline, CDR1 SGHDN and CDR2 FVKESK. The CDR3 DNA is TGTGCCAGCAGCCAAGATGCTCTCCGGACAGGGGCTGGCTACACCTTC. Its protein product is CASSQDALRTGAGYTF.

The genes are TRBV11-2 and TRBJ1-1; D unresolved. CDR1 SGHAT and CDR2 FQNNGV come from the germline V gene. The CDR3 length is 15 residues. V dropped 4 bases and J dropped 1 base, with 13 bases sitting between them. CDR3 amino acids: CASSSLDWSNTEAFF. DNA of the CDR3: TGTGCCAGCAGCTCGTTGGATTGGTCGAACACTGAAGCTTTCTTT.

The chain links TRBV29-1 to TRBJ1-1, with D uncertain. Trimming took 5 bases from V and 0 from J, leaving 10 bases between them. The CDR3 is 13 amino acids. Per germline, CDR1 SQVTM and CDR2 ANQGSEA. In nucleotides, the CDR3 is TGCAGCGTTTCCGGACTGATGAACACTGAAGCTTTCTTT. Encoded protein: CSVSGLMNTEAFF.

This clone occurred once. One junction end disagrees with the germline gene, perhaps due to a read error. This sequence joins TRBV7-7 and TRBJ2-7; a weak D match, TRBD1 (6 bases). Germline V CDR1 and CDR2: SSHAT, FNYEAQ (reference sequence). This CDR3 has 15 amino acids. The chain's CDR3 is CASSLANTGSYEQYF. The DNA for the CDR3 is TGTGCTAGCAGCTTAGCGAATACAGGGTCCTACGAGCAGTACTTC.

The chain couples TRBV11-1 to TRBJ1-1; no clear D. This CDR3 comprises 13 residues. Germline loops: CDR1 SGHAT, CDR2 FQDESV (reference sequence). Trimming pared 5 bases from V and 5 bases from J, leaving 12 bases between. The CDR3 sequence: CASSLDRITEAFF. DNA for the CDR3: TGTGCCAGCAGCCTCGACCGGATAACTGAAGCTTTCTTT.

This chain joins TRBV6-5 and TRBJ1-1; D might be TRBD1 (5 bases). V dropped 2 bases and J dropped 1 base, with 14 bases sitting between them. CDR1 and CDR2 from the germline V gene are MNHEY and SVGAGI. This CDR3 is built from 16 residues. CDR3 amino acids: CASSYTPPGRNTEAFF. CDR3 nucleotides: TGTGCCAGCAGTTACACGCCCCCGGGGCGGAACACTGAAGCTTTCTTT.

V usage is TRBV21-1 and J usage is TRBJ2-5; the table's D call, TRBD1, has no DNA check behind it. TRBV21-1 is marked as a pseudogene. The CDR3 has 13 amino acids. The CDR3 DNA reads as TGTGCCAGCAGCAAAAAGGACAGGGAGACCCAGTACTTC. It translates to CASSKKDRETQYF.

The J gene is TRBJ2-1, the V gene TRBV7-9; TRBD1 aligns across 7 bases. The germline gives CDR1 SEHNR, CDR2 FQNEAQ (reference sequence). The junction had 3 bases not matched to a gene; V was cut back by 1 base and J by 3 bases. This CDR3 is 15 amino acids long. CDR3 protein: CASSLETGNYNEQFF. CDR3 nucleotides: TGTGCCAGCAGCTTAGAGACAGGGAACTACAATGAGCAGTTCTTC.

The chain uses TRBV5-6 and TRBJ1-3, with D possibly TRBD1 on 6 matching bases. V lost 0 bases, J lost 4 bases, and 8 bases lay in between. The CDR3 contains 14 residues. Germline lookup yields CDR1 SGHDT and CDR2 YYEEEE. The CDR3 loop is CASSLAGAGNTIYF. The CDR3 nucleotides read TGTGCCAGCAGCTTGGCGGGGGCCGGAAACACCATATATTTT.